The TCR beta chain described here comes from a study of T cell clones after liver transplantation. Across the whole study: Third-party-reactive TCRbeta sequences from pre-transplant mixed lymphocyte reactions served as antigen-independent comparators. Study-level points and caveats: Small, mixed patient groups and varying post-transplant times limit these conclusions.

CDR1 SGHTA and CDR2 FQGNSA come from the germline V gene. CDR3 length: 14 residues. V shed 5 bases and J 8 bases; nucleotides not matched to a gene: 7. A remark on this clone: The target antigen is unknown.

Using immunoSEQ multiplex PCR, the repertoire was profiled, and TCRdb retains in-frame clones only, with some absent. This table has fewer than 80,000 clones, 80% to 90% appearing once. This material consisted of CD4+ T cells from blood, taken roughly 48 months after liver transplant. The TCR was taken from a human patient who received a liver transplant. Some T cells may have originated in the graft donor. The V and J genes are TRBV7-2 and TRBJ1-4; 8 positions agree with TRBD1. As DNA, the CDR3 is TGTGCCAGCAGCGCACAGGGGGGTTTGGAAAAACTGTTTTTT. This sequence encodes CASSAQGGLEKLFF.